This T cell receptor beta chain was documented in a study of control samples from healthy donors and cancer patients (TCRdb year 2020). Reading the germline V gene (reference sequence) gives CDR1 GTSNPN and CDR2 SVGIG. Its CDR3 holds 14 amino acids, cysteine through phenylalanine. Here the CDR3 DNA is all that survives: 42 bases in frame from base 1. The V and J ends are trimmed by 3 bases and 0 bases, leaving 11 bases between them. Libraries came from the immunoSEQ multiplex PCR assay. The table was pulled from immuneACCESS by TCRdb, which kept in-frame rearrangements only. Such tables lose some clones; where checked, under half of the loss comes from unresolved V genes, and the rest has no known cause. Within this sample are about 98,000 clones, with about four fifths of them counted one time only. Clones ranked in the top ten supply about 10% of the sample. On this clone itself: Its recognized antigen is unknown. Base-call qualities are not available, and no considerably larger clone is one nucleotide away.

The sequence was collected from a woman in her 30s in good health. Sequencing was carried out using blood. This sequence uses TRBV30 and TRBJ1-1; a confident D gene designation cannot be given. The CDR3 in this case is CAWSPDGMNTEAFF. The nucleotide sequence reads TGTGCCTGGAGCCCAGACGGAATGAACACTGAAGCTTTCTTT.